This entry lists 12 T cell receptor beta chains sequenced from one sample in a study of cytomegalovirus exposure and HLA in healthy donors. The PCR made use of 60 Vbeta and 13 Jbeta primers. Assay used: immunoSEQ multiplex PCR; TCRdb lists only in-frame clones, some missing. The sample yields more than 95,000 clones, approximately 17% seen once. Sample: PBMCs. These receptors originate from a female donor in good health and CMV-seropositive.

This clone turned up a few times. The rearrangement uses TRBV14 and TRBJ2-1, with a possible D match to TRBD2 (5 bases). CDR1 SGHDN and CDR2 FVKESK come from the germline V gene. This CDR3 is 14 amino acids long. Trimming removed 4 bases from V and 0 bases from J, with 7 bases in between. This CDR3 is CASSPGSSYNEQFF. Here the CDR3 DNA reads TGTGCCAGCAGCCCGGGGAGCTCCTACAATGAGCAGTTCTTC.

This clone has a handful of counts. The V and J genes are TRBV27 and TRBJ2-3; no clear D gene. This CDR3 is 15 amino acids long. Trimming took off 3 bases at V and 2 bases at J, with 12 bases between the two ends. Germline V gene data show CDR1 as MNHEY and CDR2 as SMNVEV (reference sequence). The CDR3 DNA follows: TGTGCCAGCAGTTTTGTGTGGAGAAACACAGATACGCAGTATTTT. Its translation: CASSFVWRNTDTQYF.

CDR3 sequence reads: CASSLLGANQETQYF. The CDR3 DNA reads TGTGCCAGCAGTTTATTGGGCGCCAACCAAGAGACCCAGTACTTC. The chain combines TRBV28 with TRBJ2-5; D unclear. V gave up 1 base and J gave up 0 bases, with 9 bases separating them. Germline lookup yields CDR1 MDHEN and CDR2 SYDVKM. The CDR3 has 15 amino acids.

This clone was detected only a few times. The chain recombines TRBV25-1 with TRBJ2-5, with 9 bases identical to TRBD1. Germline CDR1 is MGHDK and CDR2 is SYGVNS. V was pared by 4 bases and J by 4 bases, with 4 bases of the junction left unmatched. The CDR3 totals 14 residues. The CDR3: CASSVDRGTETQYF. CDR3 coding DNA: TGTGCCAGCAGTGTTGACAGGGGGACAGAGACCCAGTACTTC.

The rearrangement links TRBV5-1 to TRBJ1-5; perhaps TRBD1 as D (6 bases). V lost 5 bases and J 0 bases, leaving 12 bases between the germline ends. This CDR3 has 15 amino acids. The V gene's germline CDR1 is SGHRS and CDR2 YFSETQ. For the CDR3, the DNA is TGCGCCAGCAGACCAGGGGTCCTTAGCAATCAGCCCCAGCATTTT. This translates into CASRPGVLSNQPQHF.

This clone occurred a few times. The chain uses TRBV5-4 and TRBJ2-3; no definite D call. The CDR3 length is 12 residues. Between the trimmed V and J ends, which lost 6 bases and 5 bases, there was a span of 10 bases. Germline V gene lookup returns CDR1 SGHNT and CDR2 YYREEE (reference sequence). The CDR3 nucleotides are TGTGCCAGCACAACACCAGAAGATACGCAGTATTTT. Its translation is CASTTPEDTQYF.

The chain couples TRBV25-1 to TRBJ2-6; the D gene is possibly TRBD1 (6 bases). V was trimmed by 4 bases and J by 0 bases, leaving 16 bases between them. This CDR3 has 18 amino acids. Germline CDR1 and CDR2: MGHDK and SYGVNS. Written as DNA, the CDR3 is TGTGCCAGCAGTGCAATTTCCTCAGGGGCCTCTGGGGCCAACGTCCTGACTTTC. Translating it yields CASSAISSGASGANVLTF.

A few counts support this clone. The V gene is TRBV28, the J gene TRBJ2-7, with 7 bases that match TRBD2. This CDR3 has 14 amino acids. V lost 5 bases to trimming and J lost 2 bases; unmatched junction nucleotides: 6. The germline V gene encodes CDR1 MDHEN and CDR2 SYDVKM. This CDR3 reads CASSGTNVPYEQYF. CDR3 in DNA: TGTGCCAGCAGTGGGACTAACGTTCCCTACGAGCAGTACTTC.

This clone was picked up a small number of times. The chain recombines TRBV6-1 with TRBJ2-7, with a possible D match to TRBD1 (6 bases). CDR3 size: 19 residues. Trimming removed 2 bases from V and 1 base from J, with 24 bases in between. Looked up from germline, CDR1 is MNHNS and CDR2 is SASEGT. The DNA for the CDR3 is TGTGCCAGCAGTGAACGTCCCTGGAGAGGAACAGGGCTTTCCTACGAGCAGTACTTC. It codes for CASSERPWRGTGLSYEQYF.

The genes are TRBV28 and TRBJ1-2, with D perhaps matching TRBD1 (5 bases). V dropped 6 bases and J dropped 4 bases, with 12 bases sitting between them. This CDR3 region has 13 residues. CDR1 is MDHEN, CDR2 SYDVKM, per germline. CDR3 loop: CASSSDSLYGYTF. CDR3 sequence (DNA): TGTGCCAGCAGCTCCGACAGCCTCTATGGCTACACCTTC.

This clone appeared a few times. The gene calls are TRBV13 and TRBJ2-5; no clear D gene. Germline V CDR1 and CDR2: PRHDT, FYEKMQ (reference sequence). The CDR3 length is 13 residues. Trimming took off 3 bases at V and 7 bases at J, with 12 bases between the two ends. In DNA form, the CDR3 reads TGTGCCAGCAGCTTGAAACTCGGCGGGACCCAGTACTTC. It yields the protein CASSLKLGGTQYF.

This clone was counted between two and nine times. CDR3 protein: CASSLVRAEAFF. DNA of the CDR3: TGTGCCAGCAGCTTAGTAAGAGCAGAAGCTTTCTTT. The rearrangement uses TRBV7-9 and TRBJ1-1, with D unresolved. Trimming took off 1 base at V and 8 bases at J, with 8 bases between the two ends. CDR3 length: 12 amino acids. Germline-derived CDR1 and CDR2 are SEHNR and FQNEAQ (reference sequence).